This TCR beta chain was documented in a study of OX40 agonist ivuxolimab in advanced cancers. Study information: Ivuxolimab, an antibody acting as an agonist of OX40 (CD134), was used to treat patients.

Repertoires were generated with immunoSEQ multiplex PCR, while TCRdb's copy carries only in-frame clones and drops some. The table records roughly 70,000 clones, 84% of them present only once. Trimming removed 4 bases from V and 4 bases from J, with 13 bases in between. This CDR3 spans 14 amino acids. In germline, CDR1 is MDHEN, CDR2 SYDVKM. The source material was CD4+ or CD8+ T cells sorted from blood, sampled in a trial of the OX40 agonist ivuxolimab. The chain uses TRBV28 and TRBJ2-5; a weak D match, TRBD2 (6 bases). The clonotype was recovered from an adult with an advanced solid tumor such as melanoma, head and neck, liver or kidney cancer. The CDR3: CASSSGTPRETQYF. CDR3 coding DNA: TGTGCCAGCAGTTCCGGGACTCCCCGAGAGACCCAGTACTTC.